This entry concerns a single T cell receptor (beta chain). The target antigen is unknown. The sample comes from a study of CD8+CD57+ T cells in acquired aplastic anemia. Across the study: Sorted CD4+ and CD8+ cells yielded DNA averaging approximately 3.5 ug. Findings and limits, study-wide: Roughly 31 was the count of CD8+ CDR3 sequences that patients shared with controls.

There are 12 residues in the CDR3. Trimming took off 5 bases at V and 7 bases at J, with 14 bases between the two ends. CDR1 and CDR2 (germline): DFQATT, SNEGSKA (reference sequence). Patients sequenced had flow cytometry evidence of CD8+CD57+ cell expansion. No patient had been given any therapy when blood was sampled. Researchers used genomic DNA as the template to profile TCR beta VDJ and CDR3. TCRdb independently ran MiXCR on the reads; one entry per CDR3 protein. The sample has 150,000 to 200,000 distinct CDR3 sequences, under 55% seen once; the top ten hold about 1.2%. V gene TRBV20-1 combines with J gene TRBJ1-2, with D possibly TRBD1 on 5 matching bases. The source is a human donor with aplastic anemia. Sequencing used sorted CD4+, CD8+, or CD8+CD57+ T cells (not recorded which) from PBMCs. The CDR3 DNA is TGCAGTGCTCTGGGGGGGACTCGTGGCTACACCTTC. Protein sequence: CSALGGTRGYTF.